This T cell receptor beta chain was recovered during a study of T cells after posttransplantation cyclophosphamide. The naive gate required viable CD3+CD4+ or CD3+CD8+ cells with CCR7+CD45RA+CD45RO-CD95-CD27+CD28+ phenotype. Peripheral blood was collected from the related graft donor on the marrow donation day. Germline V gene lookup returns CDR1 KGHSH and CDR2 LQKENI. The CDR3 is 13 residues long. Trimming removed 6 bases from V and 5 bases from J, with 13 bases in between. Profiled with immunoSEQ multiplex PCR; TCRdb holds only in-frame clones, not every one. This sample has around 31,000 clones, with 90% to 95% found just once.

The specimen was naive CD4+ T cells sorted from blood. The TCR originated in a man aged 25 to 45 in good health and a related stem cell transplant donor. V and J are TRBV18 and TRBJ1-1; D might be TRBD1 (5 bases). CDR3 nucleotide sequence: TGTGCCAGCTCGCTTCCGACAGAGACTGAAGCTTTCTTT. Translated: CASSLPTETEAFF. Combining the CDR3 with reference TRBV18 and TRBJ1-1 gives the whole variable domain NAGVMQNPRHLVRRRGQEARLRCSPMKGHSHVYWYRQLPEEGLKFMVYLQKENIIDESGMPKERFSAEFPKEGPSILRIQQVVRGDSAAYFCASSLPTETEAFFGQGTRLTVV.